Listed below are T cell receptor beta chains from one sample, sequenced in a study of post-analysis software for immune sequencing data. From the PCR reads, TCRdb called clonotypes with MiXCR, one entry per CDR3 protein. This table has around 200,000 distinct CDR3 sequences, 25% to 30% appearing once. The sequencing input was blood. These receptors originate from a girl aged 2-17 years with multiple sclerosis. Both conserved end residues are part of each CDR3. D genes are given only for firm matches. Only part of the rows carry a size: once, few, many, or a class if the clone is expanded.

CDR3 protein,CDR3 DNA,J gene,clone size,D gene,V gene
CASAGLGKEQFF,TGTGCCAGCGCCGGCCTCGGGAAGGAGCAGTTCTTC,TRBJ2-1,.,.,TRBV12-3/TRBV12-4
CSAIPTSGGAYEQFF,TGCAGCGCAATCCCTACTAGCGGGGGGGCCTATGAGCAGTTCTTC,TRBJ2-1,many,TRBD2,TRBV29-1
CASSMRDTGNQPQHF,TGTGCCAGTAGTATGAGGGACACCGGCAATCAGCCCCAGCATTTT,TRBJ1-5,.,.,TRBV19
CSAGRALDTQYF,TGCAGTGCAGGGCGGGCGTTGGATACGCAGTATTTT,TRBJ2-3,many,.,TRBV20-1
CASSLTASGKADTQYF,TGTGCCAGCAGCTTAACGGCTAGCGGGAAGGCAGATACGCAGTATTTT,TRBJ2-3,.,TRBD2,TRBV7-3
CASSLEWGLGPPLHF,TGTGCCAGCAGCTTAGAATGGGGATTAGGGCCACCCCTCCACTTT,TRBJ1-6,.,.,TRBV7-2
CASSQGGQPQHF,TGTGCCAGCAGTCAAGGGGGTCAGCCCCAGCATTTT,TRBJ1-5,few,.,TRBV27
CTSSLFDLAGETQYF,TGTACCAGCAGCTTATTCGATCTAGCGGGCGAGACCCAGTACTTC,TRBJ2-5,.,TRBD2,TRBV7-2
CASSPHSSSTDSQYF,TGTGCCAGCAGCCCTCACTCCTCTAGCACAGATTCGCAGTATTTT,TRBJ2-3,.,.,TRBV7-2
CASSGLDGISNQPQHF,TGTGCCAGCAGTGGCCTCGACGGAATTAGCAATCAGCCCCAGCATTTT,TRBJ1-5,few,.,TRBV6-6
CASSLEVGTGANVLTF,TGCGCCAGCAGCTTGGAAGTGGGGACTGGGGCCAACGTCCTGACTTTC,TRBJ2-6,many,.,TRBV5-1
CSAKGGLAEVLGEQFF,TGCAGTGCCAAGGGCGGACTAGCGGAAGTGCTGGGTGAGCAGTTCTTC,TRBJ2-1,.,TRBD2,TRBV20-1
CASSPLPGPLLRGYTF,TGTGCCAGCAGCCCCCTCCCAGGGCCCCTCCTTCGGGGCTACACCTTC,TRBJ1-2,many,.,TRBV6-5
CSASSSPYNEQFF,TGCAGTGCTAGCTCTAGCCCCTACAATGAGCAGTTCTTC,TRBJ2-1,.,.,TRBV20-1
CASSQQAKPYEQYF,TGTGCCAGCAGCCAACAAGCCAAGCCCTACGAGCAGTACTTC,TRBJ2-7,many,.,TRBV3-1
CSVEAMALMNYGYTF,TGCAGCGTTGAAGCAATGGCCCTGATGAACTATGGCTACACCTTC,TRBJ1-2,many,.,TRBV29-1
CASSSLSSGVRETQYF,TGTGCCAGCAGTTCCCTGAGTAGCGGGGTTAGAGAGACCCAGTACTTC,TRBJ2-5,many,TRBD2,TRBV27
CASSQQGGEAFF,TGTGCCAGCAGCCAACAAGGGGGTGAAGCTTTCTTT,TRBJ1-1,.,.,TRBV3-1
CAWSGGLAFYNEQFF,TGTGCCTGGAGTGGGGGTCTAGCTTTCTACAATGAGCAGTTCTTC,TRBJ2-1,once,.,TRBV30
CASRPTASYEQYF,TGTGCCAGCAGGCCGACTGCTTCCTACGAGCAGTACTTC,TRBJ2-7,.,.,TRBV6-6
CASSLREVTGELFF,TGTGCCAGCAGTTTGCGGGAGGTGACCGGGGAGCTGTTTTTT,TRBJ2-2,few,TRBD2,TRBV12-3/TRBV12-4
CASSLGGASGNQETQYF,TGTGCCAGCAGCTTAGGAGGCGCTAGCGGGAACCAAGAGACCCAGTACTTC,TRBJ2-5,many,TRBD2,TRBV7-9
CASSLEASGISEQYF,TGCGCCAGCAGCTTGGAGGCTAGCGGGATCTCCGAGCAGTACTTC,TRBJ2-7,.,TRBD2,TRBV5-1
CASSPVQGTPRADTQYF,TGTGCTAGCAGCCCCGTACAGGGGACGCCTCGCGCAGATACGCAGTATTTT,TRBJ2-3,many,TRBD1,TRBV7-7
CASSLLAGDYGYTF,TGTGCCAGCAGTTTATTAGCAGGGGACTATGGCTACACCTTC,TRBJ1-2,few,.,TRBV27
CAWTGRGEQYF,TGTGCCTGGACAGGGAGAGGCGAGCAGTACTTC,TRBJ2-7,few,.,TRBV30
CASSPEVRTGELFF,TGTGCCAGCAGTCCGGAAGTACGGACCGGGGAGCTGTTTTTT,TRBJ2-2,few,.,TRBV28
CASSSSRDREKTEAFF,TGTGCCAGCAGCTCATCCCGGGACAGGGAGAAGACTGAAGCTTTCTTT,TRBJ1-1,.,TRBD1,TRBV5-6
CSASGALGDSPLHF,TGCAGTGCTTCCGGGGCCCTAGGGGATTCACCCCTCCACTTT,TRBJ1-6,.,.,TRBV20-1
CASSQVRGLAASSTDTQYF,TGTGCCAGCAGCCAAGTACGGGGACTAGCGGCTTCGTCCACAGATACGCAGTATTTT,TRBJ2-3,.,TRBD2,TRBV3-1
CASSEITRQGEQYF,TGTGCCAGCAGTGAAATTACTAGGCAGGGCGAGCAGTACTTC,TRBJ2-7,few,.,TRBV2
CTSSFAGTGATGELFF,TGTACCAGCAGTTTCGCCGGGACAGGGGCCACCGGGGAGCTGTTTTTT,TRBJ2-2,.,TRBD1,TRBV12-3/TRBV12-4
CASSPRTGRNSPLHF,TGTGCCAGCAGTCCACGGACAGGGAGAAACTCACCCCTCCACTTT,TRBJ1-6,few,TRBD1,TRBV27
CASSGQNQETQYF,TGTGCCAGCAGTGGGCAGAACCAAGAGACCCAGTACTTC,TRBJ2-5,many,.,TRBV25-1
CASSLGPQGTEAFF,TGTGCCAGCAGCTTGGGGCCACAGGGCACTGAAGCTTTCTTT,TRBJ1-1,few,.,TRBV5-5
CASSPLGSYGCTF,TGCGCCAGCAGCCCTCTTGGCAGTTATGGCTGCACCTTC,TRBJ1-2,.,.,TRBV5-1
CAISSPPAYEQYF,TGTGCCATCAGTTCGCCCCCTGCCTACGAGCAGTACTTC,TRBJ2-7,many,.,TRBV10-3
CASSLGDPKNTEAFF,TGCGCCAGCAGCTTAGGGGACCCCAAGAACACTGAAGCTTTCTTT,TRBJ1-1,few,.,TRBV5-1
CASSARFTDTQYF,TGTGCCAGCTCAGCTAGGTTTACAGATACGCAGTATTTT,TRBJ2-3,few,.,TRBV18
CATQFGLAGISYNEQYF,TGTGCCACCCAATTCGGACTAGCGGGGATCTCCTACAATGAGCAGTACTTC,TRBJ2-7,.,TRBD2,TRBV11-2
CASSYIPGTVITYEQYF,TGTGCCAGCAGCTATATACCCGGGACAGTAATTACCTACGAGCAGTACTTC,TRBJ2-7,.,TRBD1,TRBV7-9
CASSLALGAIPSYNEQYF,TGTGCCAGCAGTTTAGCGCTTGGGGCTATCCCTTCCTACAATGAGCAGTACTTC,TRBJ2-7,.,.,TRBV12-3/TRBV12-4
CASSLGTGGGETQYF,TGTGCCAGCAGCTTAGGGACAGGGGGGGGAGAGACCCAGTACTTC,TRBJ2-5,few,TRBD1,TRBV13
CASSLSPQGYEQYF,TGTGCCAGCAGTTTATCTCCACAGGGCTACGAGCAGTACTTC,TRBJ2-7,.,.,TRBV12-3/TRBV12-4
CASSLALPNTEAFF,TGTGCCAGCAGCTTAGCGCTCCCGAACACTGAAGCTTTCTTT,TRBJ1-1,few,.,TRBV7-9
CASRTTGAGETQYF,TGTGCCAGCAGAACGACAGGGGCGGGAGAGACCCAGTACTTC,TRBJ2-5,.,TRBD1,TRBV14
CASSLDLVSAYEQYF,TGTGCCAGCAGCTTAGATCTTGTTAGCGCCTACGAGCAGTACTTC,TRBJ2-7,few,.,TRBV11-2
CAISKRGMGEETQYF,TGTGCCATCAGCAAGAGGGGTATGGGGGAGGAGACCCAGTACTTC,TRBJ2-5,.,.,TRBV10-3
CASSDRGATNEKLFF,TGTGCCAGCAGTGACAGGGGGGCAACTAATGAAAAACTGTTTTTT,TRBJ1-4,few,TRBD1,TRBV2
CASSQTGTEGEQFF,TGCGCCAGCAGCCAAACCGGGACAGAAGGTGAGCAGTTCTTC,TRBJ2-1,.,TRBD1,TRBV4-1
CASSLYVAYGYTF,TGTGCCAGCAGCTTATACGTAGCCTATGGCTACACCTTC,TRBJ1-2,.,.,TRBV11-2